This T cell receptor beta chain derives from a study of blood T cells in healthy people across ages. The CDR3 loop spans 15 amino acids. V was cut by 7 bases and J by 1 base, with 13 bases left in between. The germline V gene encodes CDR1 MNHEY and CDR2 SVGAGI. With a J-beta primer mix and a sample-barcoded 5' primer, a second PCR ran about 7 to 12 cycles. Via MiXCR, TCRdb re-called the 5' RACE reads, giving one row per CDR3 protein. The repertoire holds fewer than 800,000 distinct CDR3 sequences, with roughly 20% as singletons. Specimen: blood. This sequence joins TRBV6-5 and TRBJ2-2; D remains ambiguous. The receptor was derived from a man aged 70-80 years in good health. CDR3 region: CASIPFFGNTGELFF. For the CDR3, the DNA is TGTGCCAGCATCCCATTTTTTGGGAACACCGGGGAGCTGTTTTTT.